This T cell receptor beta chain appears in the sequencing data of a study of beta chain features in type 1 diabetes. Overall study context: No patient-donor differences in age, gender, total cells or subset yield.

What was sequenced were expressed TCRB transcripts, since all of the isolated RNA had been reverse transcribed. The data were produced by immunoSEQ multiplex PCR, yet TCRdb's version contains in-frame clones alone and is incomplete. Of about 360,000 clones listed, roughly 13% are singletons. This clone was counted only a few times. Cell sorting via CD45RO/CCR7/CD25/CD127/CD95/CD27 was performed to obtain CD4+ naive, central memory, regulatory and stem cell-like memory cells. The CDR3 has 15 residues. The V end was cut by 0 bases, the J end by 1 base, with 9 bases between. The V gene's germline CDR1 is SEHNR and CDR2 FQNEAQ (reference sequence).

The sample was naive CD4+ T cells from blood. The chain combines TRBV7-9 with TRBJ1-1; possibly TRBD1 for D (6 bases). This clonotype originated in a man aged 18 to 29 in good health. CDR3 sequence: CASSLASGANTEAFF. The CDR3 DNA is TGTGCCAGCAGCTTAGCGTCAGGGGCGAACACTGAAGCTTTCTTT.